The entry below gives a single TCR beta chain sequence along with its context. Antigen unknown. This sample was included in a study of shared clonotypes between healthy human individuals. Overall study results and limits: Four donors held about 5% of naive CD4 clonotypes in common. Non-shared clonotypes had lower generation probabilities than those shared by all four donors.

This table comes from immunoSEQ multiplex PCR, and its TCRdb copy is limited to in-frame clones, with some not included. The sample carries 980,000 or so clones, less than 85% recorded once. The source of this sequence is a man in his late teens or twenties in good health. Sequencing used memory CD4+ T cells sorted from blood. The subset denotes: CD45RA-negative fraction.

The CDR3 coding sequence is TGTGCCAGCAGTTTTCTCGTGGGGGAGACCCAGTACTTC. It specifies CASSFLVGETQYF. The chain carries TRBV27 and TRBJ2-5; D gene unclear. Germline values: CDR1 MNHEY, CDR2 SMNVEV (reference sequence). CDR3 length: 13 amino acids. V was cut by 3 bases and J by 5 bases, with 10 bases left in between.